The 20 T cell receptor beta chains in this list originate from one sample, sequenced in a study of shared clonotypes between healthy human individuals. Method: immunoSEQ multiplex PCR; TCRdb's copy keeps in-frame clones and lacks some. This sample has hundreds of thousands of clones, with roughly 96% found just once. CD45RO negativity and positive selection for CCR7 defined naive CD8 cells, a population that excluded terminally differentiated effector memory CD45RA+ cells. Sequencing input: naive CD8+ T cells sorted from blood. These receptors were collected from a woman younger than 45 in good health.

This rearrangement joins TRBV19 to TRBJ1-5; 7 bases agree with TRBD1. The CDR3 runs 15 residues. From germline, CDR1 is LNHDA and CDR2 SQIVND (reference sequence). The V segment lost 5 bases and the J segment 4 bases; nucleotides outside the gene matches: 8. The CDR3 here is CASSPMDRWNQPQHF. The CDR3, as DNA: TGTGCCAGTAGTCCTATGGACAGGTGGAATCAGCCCCAGCATTTT.

The gene calls are TRBV27 and TRBJ2-7, with D uncertain. Germline values: CDR1 MNHEY, CDR2 SMNVEV (reference sequence). The length of the CDR3 is 16 residues. Trimming left V 0 bases short and J 2 bases short, with 14 bases between. CDR3 coding DNA: TGTGCCAGCAGTTTATCTACGTTCGGGCTAGCCTACGAGCAGTACTTC. As protein: CASSLSTFGLAYEQYF.

V is TRBV7-9 and J is TRBJ1-4; no firm D call. Trimming shortened V by 1 base and J by 10 bases, and 7 bases separated the two germline ends. The CDR3 covers 12 residues. Per germline, CDR1 SEHNR and CDR2 FQNEAQ (reference sequence). CDR3: CASSLGAGKLFF. CDR3 DNA: TGTGCCAGCAGCTTAGGGGCCGGAAAACTGTTTTTT.

This chain uses TRBV2 with TRBJ2-7; a weak D match, TRBD1 (6 bases). CDR3 length equals 13 residues. V was trimmed by 8 bases and J by 2 bases, leaving 13 bases between them. From germline, CDR1 is SNHLY and CDR2 FYNNEI. The CDR3 here is CASADRPTYEQYF. In nucleotides, the CDR3 is TGTGCCAGCGCAGACAGGCCAACCTACGAGCAGTACTTC.

The chain combines TRBV29-1 with TRBJ1-1, with D uncertain. The CDR3 is 12 amino acids. V was cut by 0 bases and J by 3 bases, with 5 bases left in between. Looked up from germline, CDR1 is SQVTM and CDR2 is ANQGSEA. CDR3 DNA: TGCAGCGTTGAAGATGATTACACTGAAGCTTTCTTT. It is translated as CSVEDDYTEAFF.

With respect to this clone: Other DNA sequences within the sample encode an identical CDR3. The CDR3 loop is CASSLIGSNQPQHF. The DNA of the CDR3 is TGTGCCAGCAGTTTAATCGGTAGCAATCAGCCCCAGCATTTT. V is TRBV27 and J is TRBJ1-5; unclear D gene. Trimming removed 2 bases from V and 0 bases from J, with 5 bases in between. The length of the CDR3 is 14 residues. Germline-derived CDR1 and CDR2 are MNHEY and SMNVEV (reference sequence).

The chain combines TRBV2 with TRBJ2-5, with 9 bases matching TRBD1. The tail of the sequence fits TRBJ2-7 better, so the J call may be wrong. The CDR3 contains 14 residues. Germline V CDR1 and CDR2: SNHLY, FYNNEI. CDR3 sequence: CASSEGQGVNEQYF. The CDR3 DNA reads as TGTGCCAGCAGTGAGGGACAGGGAGTAAACGAGCAGTACTTC.

V usage is TRBV7-9 and J usage is TRBJ1-2, with 7 bases aligning to TRBD1. CDR1 SEHNR and CDR2 FQNEAQ come from the germline V gene (reference sequence). Germline trimming cut 5 bases from V and 2 bases from J; bases unmatched to any gene: 11. CDR3 length: 16 residues. The CDR3 sequence is CASSPLTGITNYGYTF. The CDR3 bases are TGTGCCAGCAGCCCCCTGACAGGGATCACAAACTATGGCTACACCTTC.

The chain links TRBV7-3 to TRBJ2-5, with no clear D. The CDR3 has 13 amino acids. The V gene's germline CDR1 is SGHTA and CDR2 FQGTGA. Trimming removed 2 bases at V and 3 bases at J, with 7 bases between. The CDR3 is CASSLGVEETQYF. The CDR3 coding sequence is TGTGCCAGCAGCTTAGGGGTAGAAGAGACCCAGTACTTC.

The rearrangement links TRBV7-9 to TRBJ2-7; 11 bases agree with TRBD1. V lost 3 bases and J lost 5; bases outside the gene matches: 9. The CDR3 spans 16 residues. CDR1 and CDR2 (germline): SEHNR, FQNEAQ (reference sequence). The CDR3 sequence is CASSFLRGTGGNEQYF. The CDR3 DNA sequence: TGTGCCAGCAGCTTCCTGAGGGGGACAGGGGGAAACGAGCAGTACTTC.

The CDR3 DNA is TGTGCCAGCAGCTCCACTGGGGGACTAGCGTCCTACGAGCAGTACTTC. This sequence encodes CASSSTGGLASYEQYF. The chain joins TRBV13 to TRBJ2-7; 10 bases fit TRBD2. J lost 1 base, V lost 4 bases, and 7 bases had no gene match. Germline-derived CDR1 and CDR2 are PRHDT and FYEKMQ (reference sequence). CDR3 length: 16 residues.

J is TRBJ1-5 and V is TRBV5-6; TRBD1 is a possible D gene (6 bases). Germline V lookup: CDR1 SGHDT, CDR2 YYEEEE. V was cut by 4 bases and J by 5 bases, with 16 bases left in between. CDR3 length: 15 residues. The CDR3 loop reads CASSAGQQNYQPQHF. CDR3 coding DNA: TGTGCCAGCAGCGCTGGACAGCAAAACTATCAGCCCCAGCATTTT.

The sample holds one count of this clone. CDR3 coding DNA: TGCAGCGGATGGGGGACGGGGGATGGCTACACCTTC. This encodes CSGWGTGDGYTF. The chain is built from TRBV29-1 and TRBJ1-2, with a tentative D call TRBD1 (5 bases). CDR3 length: 12 amino acids. The germline V gene encodes CDR1 SQVTM and CDR2 ANQGSEA. Trimming removed 7 bases from V and 6 bases from J, with 15 bases in between. Using reference TRBV29-1 and TRBJ1-2 for the parts outside the CDR3, the full variable domain is SAVISQKPSRDICQRGTSLTIQCQVDSQVTMMFWYRQQPGQSLTLIATANQGSEATYESGFVIDKFPISRPNLTFSTLTVSNMSPEDSSIYLCSGWGTGDGYTFGSGTRLTVV.

This clone was picked up one time. The V call is TRBV19, the J call TRBJ2-2; 14 bases are a match to TRBD2. The germline V gene encodes CDR1 LNHDA and CDR2 SQIVND (reference sequence). This CDR3 has 16 residues. V lost 6 bases and J lost 7; bases outside the gene matches: 7. CDR3 coding DNA: TGTGCCAGTAGATCCGGACTAGCGGGAGGCGGCGGGGAGCTGTTTTTT. Protein product: CASRSGLAGGGGELFF.

There are a few counts of this clone. V is TRBV11-2 and J is TRBJ1-2, with TRBD1 matching 10 bases. There are 14 residues in the CDR3. Losses at the gene ends were 5 bases for V and 4 bases for J; bases not matched to a gene: 4. From germline, CDR1 is SGHAT and CDR2 FQNNGV. The CDR3 DNA reads as TGTGCCAGCAGCATCCGGGACAGGGGCTATGGCTACACCTTC. Translation gives CASSIRDRGYGYTF.

The rearrangement links TRBV12-1 to TRBJ1-5. TRBV12-1 corresponds to a pseudogene. This CDR3 has 14 residues. DNA of the CDR3: TGTGCCAGCACAGGAGAACATAGCAATCAGCCCCAGCATTTT. It encodes CASTGEHSNQPQHF.

The chain is built from TRBV19 and TRBJ2-7, with TRBD2 matching over 10 bases. J was trimmed by 1 base and V by 3 bases; bases with no gene match: 9. The CDR3 totals 17 residues. CDR1 and CDR2 (germline): LNHDA, SQIVND (reference sequence). CDR3 sequence: CASSIGGWTSGSYEQYF. The CDR3 DNA reads TGTGCCAGTAGTATTGGGGGCTGGACTAGCGGATCCTACGAGCAGTACTTC.

J is TRBJ1-1 and V is TRBV7-6; D perhaps matches TRBD1 (6 bases). Per the germline V gene, CDR1 is SGHVS and CDR2 is FNYEAQ. Trimming stripped 1 base from V and 3 bases from J, with 12 bases between. This CDR3 spans 15 amino acids. CDR3 amino acids: CASSLEGRGHTEAFF. The CDR3 region has the DNA TGTGCCAGCAGCTTAGAGGGCAGGGGTCACACTGAAGCTTTCTTT.

The rearrangement links TRBV11-2 to TRBJ2-3; weak D call: TRBD2 (6 bases). This CDR3 is 16 amino acids long. V was shortened by 5 bases and J by 4 bases, with 19 bases between the two germline ends. Germline V gene data show CDR1 as SGHAT and CDR2 as FQNNGV. DNA for the CDR3: TGTGCCAGCAGCCTCCGGGGAGGCGCCAAGCCAGATACGCAGTATTTT. Its protein is CASSLRGGAKPDTQYF.

The chain employs TRBV4-1 and TRBJ2-1, with D perhaps being TRBD1 or TRBD2 (6 bases each). V lost 6 bases and J 7 bases, leaving 22 bases between the germline ends. This CDR3 spans 16 amino acids. From germline, CDR1 is MGHRA and CDR2 YSYEKL. The CDR3 DNA is TGCGCCAGCAGTTTTAGGGGGGTGAATCTGAGGAATGAGCAGTTCTTC. Amino acids: CASSFRGVNLRNEQFF.